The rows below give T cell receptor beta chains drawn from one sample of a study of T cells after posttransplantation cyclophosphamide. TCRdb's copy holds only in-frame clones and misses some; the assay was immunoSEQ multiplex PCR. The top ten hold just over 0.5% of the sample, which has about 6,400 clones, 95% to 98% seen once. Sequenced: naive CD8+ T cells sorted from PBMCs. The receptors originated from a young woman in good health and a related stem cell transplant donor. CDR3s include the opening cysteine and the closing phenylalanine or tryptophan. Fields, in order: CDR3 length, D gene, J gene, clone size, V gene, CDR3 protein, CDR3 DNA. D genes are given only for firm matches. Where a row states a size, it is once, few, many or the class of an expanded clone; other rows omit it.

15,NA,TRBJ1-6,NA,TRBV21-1,CASSKEGRGNSPLHF,TGTGCCAGCAGCAAAGAGGGCAGGGGTAATTCACCCCTCCACTTT
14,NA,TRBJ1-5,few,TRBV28,CASTRGGLTRPQHF,TGTGCCAGCACAAGGGGGGGCCTCACGAGGCCCCAGCATTTT
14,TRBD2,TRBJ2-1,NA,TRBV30,CAWSVLAGGGEQFF,TGTGCCTGGAGTGTACTAGCGGGGGGAGGGGAGCAGTTCTTC
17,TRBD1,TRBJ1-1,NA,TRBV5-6,CASSSTGTGGTNTEAFF,TGTGCCAGCAGCTCAACCGGGACAGGGGGTACGAACACTGAAGCTTTCTTT
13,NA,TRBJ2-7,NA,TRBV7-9,CAGERQASYEQYF,TGTGCCGGCGAGAGACAGGCGTCCTACGAGCAGTACTTC
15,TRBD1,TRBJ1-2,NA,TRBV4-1,CASSPEPGTVYGYTF,TGCGCCAGCAGCCCGGAACCCGGGACAGTCTATGGCTACACCTTC
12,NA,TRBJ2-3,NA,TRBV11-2,CASNGGTDTQYF,TGTGCCAGCAACGGAGGCACAGATACGCAGTATTTT
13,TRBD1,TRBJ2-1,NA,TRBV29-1,CSVGQGAQNEQFF,TGCAGCGTTGGACAGGGGGCGCAGAATGAGCAGTTCTTC
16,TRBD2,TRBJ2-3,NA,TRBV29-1,CSVEGASGGAVDTQYF,TGCAGCGTTGAAGGGGCTAGCGGGGGGGCCGTAGATACGCAGTATTTT
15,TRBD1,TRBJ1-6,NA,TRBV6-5,CASSSIGQAESPLHF,TGTGCCAGCAGTTCCATCGGACAGGCGGAATCACCCCTCCACTTT
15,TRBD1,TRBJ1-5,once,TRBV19,CASSTRDRGNQPQHF,TGTGCCAGTAGTACCCGGGACAGGGGCAATCAGCCCCAGCATTTT
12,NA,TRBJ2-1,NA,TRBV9,CASSTSLNEQFF,TGTGCCAGCAGCACATCGCTTAATGAGCAGTTCTTC
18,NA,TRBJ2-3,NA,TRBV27,CASSLLVPTGWKTDTQYF,TGTGCCAGCAGTTTACTCGTTCCAACAGGGTGGAAGACAGATACGCAGTATTTT
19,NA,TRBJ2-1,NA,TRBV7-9,CASSLVGQGILEGYNEQFF,TGTGCCAGCAGCTTAGTTGGTCAGGGGATCCTCGAGGGCTACAATGAGCAGTTCTTC
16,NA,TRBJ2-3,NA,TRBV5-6,CASSFIELGSTDTQYF,TGTGCCAGCAGCTTCATAGAACTAGGTAGCACAGATACGCAGTATTTT
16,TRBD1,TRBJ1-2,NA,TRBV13,CASSSRDRGAHYGYTF,TGTGCCAGCAGCTCCCGGGACAGGGGGGCTCACTATGGCTACACCTTC
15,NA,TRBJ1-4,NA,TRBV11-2,CASSLTPDAGQKLFF,TGTGCCAGCAGCTTAACACCCGACGCAGGGCAAAAACTGTTTTTT
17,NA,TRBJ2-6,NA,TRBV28,CASNPLLRGSGANVLTF,TGTGCCAGCAATCCCCTCCTGAGAGGCTCTGGGGCCAACGTCCTGACTTTC
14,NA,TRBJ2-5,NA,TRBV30,CAWGNRHSQETQYF,TGTGCCTGGGGAAACAGACACTCTCAAGAGACCCAGTACTTC
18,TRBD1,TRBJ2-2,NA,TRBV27,CASSLSFPRDRNTGELFF,TGTGCCAGCAGTTTATCTTTTCCGAGGGACAGGAACACCGGGGAGCTGTTTTTT
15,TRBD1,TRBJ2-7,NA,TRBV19,CASSIGRGLAYEQYF,TGTGCCAGTAGTATCGGCAGGGGGCTGGCCTACGAGCAGTACTTC
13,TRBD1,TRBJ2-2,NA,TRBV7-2,CASPGRGFGELFF,TGTGCCAGCCCTGGCAGGGGGTTTGGGGAGCTGTTTTTT
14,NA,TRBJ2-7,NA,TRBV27,CASSLKGGSYEQYF,TGTGCCAGCAGTTTAAAGGGAGGCTCCTACGAGCAGTACTTC
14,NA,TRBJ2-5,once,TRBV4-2,CASSQGQGWETQYF,TGTGCCAGCAGCCAAGGTCAGGGCTGGGAGACCCAGTACTTC
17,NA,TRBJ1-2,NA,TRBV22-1,CPGRHTGKRGKTYGYTF,TGTCCTGGGAGACACACGGGAAAGCGAGGAAAGACCTATGGCTACACCTTC
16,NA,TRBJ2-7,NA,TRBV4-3,CASSQGTRAELYEQYF,TGCGCCAGCAGCCAAGGCACCCGAGCGGAGCTCTACGAGCAGTACTTC
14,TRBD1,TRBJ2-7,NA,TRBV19,CASSIRDRGEEQYF,TGTGCCAGTAGTATCCGGGACAGGGGCGAAGAGCAGTACTTC
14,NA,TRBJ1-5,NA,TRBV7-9,CASSLGGQSQPQHF,TGTGCCAGCAGCTTAGGGGGGCAGAGTCAGCCCCAGCATTTT
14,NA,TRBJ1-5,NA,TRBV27,CASSKSGANQPQHF,TGTGCCAGCAGTAAGTCAGGGGCAAATCAGCCCCAGCATTTT
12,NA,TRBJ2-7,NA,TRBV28,CASSWTANEQYF,TGTGCCAGCAGTTGGACAGCAAACGAGCAGTACTTC
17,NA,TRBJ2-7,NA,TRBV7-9,CASSARATSNLVYEQYF,TGTGCCAGCAGCGCTAGAGCGACTAGTAACCTGGTCTACGAGCAGTACTTC
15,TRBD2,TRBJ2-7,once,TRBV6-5,CASSPFPGGDYEQYF,TGTGCCAGCAGTCCCTTTCCGGGGGGAGACTACGAGCAGTACTTC
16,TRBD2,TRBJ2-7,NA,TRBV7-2,CASSLVVSGGNYEQYF,TGTGCCAGCAGCCTTGTGGTTAGCGGGGGGAACTACGAGCAGTACTTC
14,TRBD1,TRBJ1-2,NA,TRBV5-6,CASSFGTGIYGYTF,TGTGCCAGCAGCTTTGGGACAGGGATCTATGGCTACACCTTC
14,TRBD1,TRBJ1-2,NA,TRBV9,CASSVGGGNYGYTF,TGTGCCAGCAGCGTAGGAGGGGGCAACTATGGCTACACCTTC
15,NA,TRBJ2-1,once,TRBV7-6,CASSLEPDPRDEQFF,TGTGCCAGCAGCTTAGAACCTGACCCGCGGGATGAGCAGTTCTTC
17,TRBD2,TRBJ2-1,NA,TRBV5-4,CASSSRLAGASYNEQFF,TGTGCCAGCAGCTCGAGACTAGCGGGTGCCTCCTACAATGAGCAGTTCTTC
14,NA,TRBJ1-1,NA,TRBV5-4,CASSTTAMNTEAFF,TGTGCCAGCAGCACGACAGCAATGAACACTGAAGCTTTCTTT
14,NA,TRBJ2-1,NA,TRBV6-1,CASSEVTGVREQFF,TGTGCCAGCAGTGAAGTAACGGGGGTGCGTGAGCAGTTCTTC
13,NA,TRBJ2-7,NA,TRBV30,CAWSARGGPEQYF,TGTGCCTGGAGTGCGAGGGGGGGGCCCGAGCAGTACTTC
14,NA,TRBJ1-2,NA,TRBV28,CASSFPTGKNGYTF,TGTGCCAGCAGTTTCCCAACAGGGAAGAATGGCTACACCTTC
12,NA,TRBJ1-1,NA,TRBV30,CAWDPAGEETFF,TGTGCCTGGGACCCTGCGGGAGAGGAAACTTTCTTT
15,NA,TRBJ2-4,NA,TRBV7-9,CASSRGTVRGNIQYF,TGTGCCAGCAGCCGCGGGACGGTACGGGGAAACATTCAGTACTTC
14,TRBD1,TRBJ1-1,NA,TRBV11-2,CASSFRQGPTEAFF,TGTGCCAGCAGCTTCAGACAGGGGCCCACTGAAGCTTTCTTT
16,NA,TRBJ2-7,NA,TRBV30,CAWGERPGEGSYEQYF,TGTGCCTGGGGCGAGCGGCCAGGGGAGGGATCCTACGAGCAGTACTTC
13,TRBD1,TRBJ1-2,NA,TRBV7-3,CASSLSTGEGYTF,TGTGCCAGCAGCCTCTCGACAGGGGAAGGCTACACCTTC
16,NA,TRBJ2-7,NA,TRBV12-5,CASGLALGRRPYEQYF,TGTGCTAGTGGTTTGGCGTTAGGGAGAAGACCCTACGAGCAGTACTTC
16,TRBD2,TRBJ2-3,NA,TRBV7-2,CASSLGSGGPPDTQYF,TGTGCCAGCAGCTTAGGTAGCGGGGGGCCGCCAGATACGCAGTATTTT
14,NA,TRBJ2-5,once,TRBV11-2,CASSPSGLQETQYF,TGTGCCAGCAGCCCCTCCGGGTTACAAGAGACCCAGTACTTC
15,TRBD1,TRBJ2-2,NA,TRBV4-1,CASSDRGTKTGELFF,TGCGCCAGCAGCGACAGGGGGACGAAAACCGGGGAGCTGTTTTTT
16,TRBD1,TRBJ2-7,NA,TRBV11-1,CASSLQRTGVRDEQYF,TGTGCCAGCAGCTTACAAAGGACAGGGGTGAGGGACGAGCAGTACTTC